One sample yielded the 18 T cell receptor beta chains listed below, sequenced in a study of post-analysis software for immune sequencing data. Study-wide points: Patients carried roughly 5 TRBV segments more frequently than controls did, and TRBV5-6, TRBV5-1 and TRBV20-1 were among them.

Their cognate antigens are unknown. Included in the TCR beta cDNA libraries were unique molecular identifiers. TCRdb analysed the PCR reads with MiXCR anew, one entry per CDR3 protein. Here the sample spans approximately 730,000 distinct CDR3 sequences, under 60% being singletons. The sequencing sample was made of blood. The receptors stem from a girl under 18 with multiple sclerosis.

The chain has TRBV7-2 and TRBJ2-4, with D possibly TRBD2 on 6 matching bases. With 0 bases removed from V and 4 bases from J, the gap between germline ends came to 10 bases. The germline V gene encodes CDR1 SGHTA and CDR2 FQGNSA. The CDR3 runs to 15 residues. CDR3 sequence: CASSLAVGTKNIQYF. CDR3 in DNA: TGTGCCAGCAGCTTAGCGGTCGGGACTAAAAACATTCAGTACTTC.

This clonotype showed up just a few times. V usage is TRBV10-3 and J usage is TRBJ1-5; tentatively, D is TRBD1 (5 bases). Trimming stripped 10 bases from V and 0 bases from J, with 10 bases between. CDR3 length: 13 residues. Per germline, CDR1 ENHRY and CDR2 SYGVKD. The CDR3 sequence is CASWDRSNQPQHF. The CDR3 nucleotides are TGTGCCAGCTGGGACCGTAGCAATCAGCCCCAGCATTTT.

There are a few counts of this clonotype. V and J are TRBV12-3 or TRBV12-4 and TRBJ2-6; 11 bases map to TRBD1. CDR3 length equals 13 residues. The trim removed 5 bases at V and 10 bases at J, leaving 1 base unmatched. CDR3 sequence (DNA): TGTGCCAGCAGTGGGACAGGGGGAAACGTCCTGACTTTC. Residues: CASSGTGGNVLTF.

The CDR3 nucleotides are TGTGCCAGCCGCATGGCTAGCGGGAGAATGAATGAGCAGTACTTC. Translating it yields CASRMASGRMNEQYF. The V call is TRBV7-2, the J call TRBJ2-5, with 10 bases lining up with TRBD2. Per the germline V gene, CDR1 is SGHTA and CDR2 is FQGNSA. V was clipped by 8 bases and J by 11 bases; unmatched bases: 17. The CDR3 covers 15 residues.

This clonotype was detected only a few times. The gene calls are TRBV15 and TRBJ2-7, with unresolved D. V lost 8 bases to trimming and J lost 2 bases, with 13 bases between them. Germline CDR1 is LNHNV and CDR2 is YYDKDF (reference sequence). The CDR3 extends over 13 amino acids. CDR3 bases: TGTGCCACCGCCGCGAAGTATACCTACGAGCAGTACTTC. This translates into CATAAKYTYEQYF.

A word on this clonotype: Its ends do not fully match the called genes, so a read error is possible. As DNA, the CDR3 is TGTGCCGGCAGCTTAGCTGGCAGGGCCGGTGGGAACACTGAAGCTTTCTTT. It yields the protein CAGSLAGRAGGNTEAFF. The chain employs TRBV7-2 and TRBJ1-1; a possible D gene is TRBD1 (5 bases). Germline V gives CDR1 SGHTA, CDR2 FQGNSA. The CDR3 length is 17 residues.

J is TRBJ1-2 and V is TRBV29-1, with TRBD1 matching 9 bases. Germline V gene sequence: CDR1 SQVTM, CDR2 ANQGSEA. The CDR3 runs 17 residues. Losses at the gene ends were 5 bases for V and 6 bases for J; bases not matched to a gene: 19. The CDR3 region has the DNA TGCAGCGTTCCCCAAGCACCGAGGGATAGACAGGGGGATGGCTACACCTTC. Protein sequence: CSVPQAPRDRQGDGYTF. The full variable domain, with the rest looked up from reference TRBV29-1 and TRBJ1-2, is SAVISQKPSRDICQRGTSLTIQCQVDSQVTMMFWYRQQPGQSLTLIATANQGSEATYESGFVIDKFPISRPNLTFSTLTVSNMSPEDSSIYLCSVPQAPRDRQGDGYTFGSGTRLTVV.

This clonotype has only a few counts. The chain uses TRBV12-3 or TRBV12-4 and TRBJ1-2, with a tentative D call TRBD1 (6 bases). Trimming pared 5 bases from V and 4 bases from J, leaving 14 bases between. The length of the CDR3 is 14 residues. This chain's CDR3 is CASSEGGWGYGYTF. DNA for the CDR3: TGTGCCAGCAGTGAAGGGGGATGGGGCTATGGCTACACCTTC.

V usage is TRBV9 and J usage is TRBJ2-1, with 13 bases aligning to TRBD2. In germline, CDR1 is SGDLS, CDR2 YYNGEE. CDR3 length equals 14 residues. V dropped 7 bases and J dropped 5; count of bases not matched to a gene: 3. The CDR3 coding sequence is TGTGCCAGCGGGGGACTAGCGGGGCACAATGAGCAGTTCTTC. It yields the protein CASGGLAGHNEQFF.

This rearrangement joins TRBV6-5 to TRBJ2-7; unclear D gene. Trimming cost V 6 bases and J 0 bases, with 9 bases left between them. Germline CDR1 MNHEY, CDR2 SVGAGI. The CDR3 contains 13 residues. CDR3 in DNA: TGTGCCAGCAGGGATATGAACTCCTACGAGCAGTACTTC. This encodes CASRDMNSYEQYF.

V gene TRBV5-5 combines with J gene TRBJ1-2; no definite D call. Per the germline V gene, CDR1 is SGHKS and CDR2 is YYEKEE (reference sequence). V was pared by 1 base and J by 2 bases, with 12 bases between. CDR3 size: 15 residues. CDR3 amino acids: CASSLRQVENYGYTF. CDR3 coding DNA: TGTGCCAGCAGCTTGCGGCAGGTCGAGAACTATGGCTACACCTTC.

J is TRBJ2-1 and V is TRBV7-3, with D perhaps TRBD2 (6 bases). Germline CDR1 SGHTA, CDR2 FQGTGA. V dropped 5 bases and J dropped 4 bases, with 15 bases sitting between them. This CDR3 has 15 residues. The CDR3 DNA reads as TGTGCCAGCAGCCTGACTAGGGAGCCATACAATGAGCAGTTCTTC. It specifies CASSLTREPYNEQFF.

The chain is built from TRBV6-5 and TRBJ2-1; the D gene is possibly TRBD2 (5 bases). Trimming took 0 bases from V and 10 from J, leaving 10 bases between them. Germline assignment: CDR1 MNHEY and CDR2 SVGAGI. This CDR3 spans 13 amino acids. The chain's CDR3 is CASSYSKGDEQFF. In DNA form, the CDR3 reads TGTGCCAGCAGTTACTCGAAGGGAGACGAGCAGTTCTTC.

V usage is TRBV7-9 and J usage is TRBJ2-7; D may be TRBD1 (6 bases). CDR3 length: 15 amino acids. Germline CDR1 is SEHNR and CDR2 is FQNEAQ (reference sequence). V lost 5 bases to trimming and J lost 5 bases, with 19 bases between them. The CDR3 is CASSIRGTGSHEQYF. CDR3 nucleotides: TGTGCCAGCAGCATTCGAGGAACAGGGAGCCACGAGCAGTACTTC.

The DNA for the CDR3 is TGCAGCGTCTTCAACACTGAAGCTTTCTTT. Translated: CSVFNTEAFF. The chain couples TRBV29-1 to TRBJ1-1, with D hard to call. Trimming pared 6 bases from V and 2 bases from J, leaving 4 bases between. The CDR3 contains 10 residues. Germline assignment: CDR1 SQVTM and CDR2 ANQGSEA.

This clonotype came up a few times. This rearrangement joins TRBV4-2 to TRBJ2-7; 11 positions match TRBD2. V lost 6 bases, J lost 3 bases, and 4 bases stayed unmatched. CDR1 and CDR2 from the germline V gene are LGHNA and YNFKEQ. The CDR3 extends over 14 amino acids. CDR3: CASSPSGRFYEQYF. In DNA, the CDR3 is TGTGCCAGCAGTCCTAGCGGGAGGTTCTACGAGCAGTACTTC.

Only a few counts were recorded for this clonotype. The V call is TRBV12-3 or TRBV12-4, the J call TRBJ2-7; TRBD1 agrees at 9 bases. With V trimmed by 4 bases and J by 6 bases, 7 bases remained unmatched. CDR3 size: 14 residues. The CDR3 loop is CASSSGTGQSEQYF. The CDR3, as DNA: TGTGCCAGCAGTTCCGGGACAGGGCAGTCCGAGCAGTACTTC.

This clonotype was detected once. The chain links TRBV7-9 to TRBJ2-1; 8 positions agree with TRBD2. CDR3 size: 15 residues. Trimming took 4 bases from V and 6 from J; bases not matched to a gene: 8. Germline V gene sequence: CDR1 SEHNR, CDR2 FQNEAQ (reference sequence). CDR3 loop: CASSSTSVRGNEQFF. CDR3 in DNA: TGTGCCAGCAGCTCGACTAGCGTAAGGGGCAATGAGCAGTTCTTC.